This TCR beta chain was profiled in a study of blood T cell repertoires in COVID-19 (dated by TCRdb to 2019 to 2021). Study-level background: Samples covering the acute and convalescent phases of COVID-19 were provided by collaborators in the United States, Italy and Spain. The repertoires were released in a freely available public database meant as a resource for research on the immune response to SARS-CoV-2. Where HLA class I and class II types were available, the types were taken from metadata supplied by the sample provider, not from assay-based typing. Nearly every sample came with metadata listing a de-identified subject ID, COVID-19 status, age in years and sex. The samples were drawn from the first 160 participants of the ongoing ImmuneRACE study and from 1,254 subjects provided by 6 global collaborators. Deeply sampled blood TCRbeta repertoires from subjects exposed to, actively infected with, or recovered from COVID-19 were included in the dataset. The material from the prospective study consisted of cDNA or gDNA derived from T cells, B-cell-depleted T cells, or PBMCs.

The collaborating institutions used their own protocols to collect whole blood in K2EDTA tubes. Collaborator samples were shipped for TCRbeta analysis as frozen whole blood, isolated PBMCs, or DNA extracted from either sample type. Broad study findings and their caveats: The amount of clinical and demographic metadata varied by source and participant and was provided uncurated.

TCRbeta CDR3 regions were amplified from genomic DNA using the immunoSEQ Assay, a bias-controlled multiplex PCR. The paper's processing steps were these. The number of nucleated cells in each sample was estimated by amplification of reference gene primers within the assay. Sequence reads were collapsed and filtered to measure the absolute abundance of every unique TCRbeta CDR3 rearrangement. For each sample, productive Simpson clonality was calculated by taking the square root of Simpson's diversity index across productive rearrangements. In TCRdb, the immuneACCESS table is reduced to in-frame sequences with V and J assigned. These tables do not hold every clone; where another copy was compared, an unresolved V gene accounts for under half, and the others remain unexplained. V, J and clone size are taken as reported in that table, and D and trimming were inferred from the DNA itself. Here the sample has approximately 290,000 clones; roughly 87% occur a single time. Roughly 2% of the sample is held by the ten biggest clonotypes.

Remarks on this clone: The clone's antigen remains unknown. Base qualities were left out, and no much larger clone turns up one base away.

V is shortened by 3 bases, J by 5 bases, and the region joining them spans 17 bases. CDR1 and CDR2 were assigned from the germline V gene (reference sequence) as MNHEY and SMNVEV. The CDR3, cysteine through phenylalanine, is 16 amino acids long. Left in the record is the CDR3 DNA by itself, 48 bases read in frame from the first base. Sequencing was performed on peripheral blood. The sequence links TRBV27 to TRBJ1-5; the D region possibly corresponds to TRBD1 (5 bases align). The origin of this receptor is a man aged 18 to 35 with active or convalescent COVID-19. The DNA sequence reads TGTGCCAGCAGTTTCCTCTCAGACAGACCTGATCAGCCCCAGCATTTT. Its translation reads: CASSFLSDRPDQPQHF.